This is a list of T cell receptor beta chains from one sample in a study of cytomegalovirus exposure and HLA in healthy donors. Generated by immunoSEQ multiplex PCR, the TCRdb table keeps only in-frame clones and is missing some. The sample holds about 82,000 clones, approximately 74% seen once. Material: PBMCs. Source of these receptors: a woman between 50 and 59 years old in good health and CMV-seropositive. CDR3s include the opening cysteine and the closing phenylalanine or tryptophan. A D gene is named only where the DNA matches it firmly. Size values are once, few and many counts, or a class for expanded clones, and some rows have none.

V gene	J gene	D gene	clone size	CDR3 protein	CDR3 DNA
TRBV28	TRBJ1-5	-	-	CAASSVQGSHQPQHF	TGTGCCGCAAGCTCCGTTCAGGGTTCCCACCAGCCCCAGCATTTT
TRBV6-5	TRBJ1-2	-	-	CASSLDSYGYTF	TGTGCCAGCAGTCTTGACTCCTATGGCTACACCTTC
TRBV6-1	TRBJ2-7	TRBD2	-	CAGRAGGTEQYF	TGTGCCGGTCGGGCGGGGGGCACCGAGCAGTACTTC
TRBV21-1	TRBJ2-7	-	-	CASSDRDRHYEQYF	TGTGCCAGCAGCGACCGGGACAGGCACTACGAGCAGTACTTC
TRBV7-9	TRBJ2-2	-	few	CASSPMGELFF	TGTGCCAGCAGCCCTATGGGGGAGCTGTTTTTT
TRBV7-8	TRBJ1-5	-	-	CASSLDYSGRREPQHF	TGTGCCAGCAGCTTAGATTACAGCGGGCGTCGGGAGCCCCAGCATTTT
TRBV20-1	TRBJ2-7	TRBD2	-	CSAGDSYEQYF	TGCTCCGCGGGGGACTCCTACGAGCAGTACTTC
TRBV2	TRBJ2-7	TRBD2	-	CASTLLGLGYEQYF	TGTGCCAGCACCCTCCTGGGACTAGGCTACGAGCAGTACTTC
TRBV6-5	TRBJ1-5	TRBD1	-	CASSTGGPNQPQHF	TGTGCCAGCAGCACAGGGGGCCCAAATCAGCCCCAGCATTTT
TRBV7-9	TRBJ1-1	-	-	CASSLIPQGVNTEAFF	TGTGCCAGCAGCCTTATCCCCCAGGGTGTGAACACTGAAGCTTTCTTT
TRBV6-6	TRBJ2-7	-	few	CASRGGSEQYF	TGTGCCAGCAGGGGAGGATCCGAGCAGTACTTC
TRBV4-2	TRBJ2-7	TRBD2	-	CASSPGTSGPYEQYF	TGTGCCAGCAGCCCAGGGACTAGCGGACCCTACGAGCAGTACTTC
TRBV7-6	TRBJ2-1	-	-	CASSLGRKPYNEQFF	TGTGCCAGCAGCTTAGGGCGGAAGCCTTACAATGAGCAGTTCTTC
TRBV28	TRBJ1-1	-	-	CASSFLRNTEAFF	TGTGCCAGCAGTTTCCTCCGGAACACTGAAGCTTTCTTT
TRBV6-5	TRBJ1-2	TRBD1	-	CASSYSPTGVHYGYTF	TGTGCCAGCAGTTACTCGCCGACAGGGGTTCACTATGGCTACACCTTC
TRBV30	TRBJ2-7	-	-	CAWTGWGYEQYF	TGTGCCTGGACGGGATGGGGCTACGAGCAGTACTTC
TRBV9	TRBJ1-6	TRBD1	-	CASSLLSGGNSPLHF	TGTGCCAGCAGCCTACTATCAGGGGGAAATTCACCCCTCCACTTT
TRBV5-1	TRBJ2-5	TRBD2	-	CASSLATQGGETQYF	TGCGCCAGCAGCTTGGCAACCCAGGGAGGGGAGACCCAGTACTTC
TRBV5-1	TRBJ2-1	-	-	CASSPTDNEQFF	TGCGCCAGCAGCCCCACGGACAATGAGCAGTTCTTC
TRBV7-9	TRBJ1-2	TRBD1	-	CASSLEGAQHGYTF	TGTGCCAGCAGCTTAGAGGGGGCGCAGCATGGCTACACCTTC
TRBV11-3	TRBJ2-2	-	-	CASSRLYPGTPCTGELFF	TGTGCCAGCAGCCGTCTCTATCCCGGGACACCTTGCACCGGGGAGCTGTTTTTT
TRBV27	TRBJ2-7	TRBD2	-	CASIKRTSGKYEQYF	TGTGCCAGCATAAAAAGGACTAGCGGGAAGTACGAGCAGTACTTC
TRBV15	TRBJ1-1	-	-	CATSRDWGGGDTEAFF	TGTGCCACCAGCAGAGATTGGGGGGGTGGAGACACTGAAGCTTTCTTT
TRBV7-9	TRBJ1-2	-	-	CASSPDSGYTF	TGTGCCAGCAGCCCGGACTCTGGCTACACCTTC
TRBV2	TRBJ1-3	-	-	CASSLSRGQFSGNTIYF	TGTGCCAGCAGCCTATCTAGGGGCCAATTCTCTGGAAACACCATATATTTT
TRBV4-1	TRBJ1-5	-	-	CASSLSQGSNQPQHF	TGCGCCAGCAGCCTCTCACAGGGTAGCAATCAGCCCCAGCATTTT
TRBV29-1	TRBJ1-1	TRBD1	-	CSVLPPTGADTEAFF	TGCAGCGTTCTCCCTCCAACAGGGGCCGACACTGAAGCTTTCTTT
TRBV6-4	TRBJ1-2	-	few	CASRPTAGGLRGYTF	TGTGCCAGCAGACCGACCGCGGGGGGGTTACGGGGCTACACCTTC
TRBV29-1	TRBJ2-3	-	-	CSVVRADTQYF	TGCAGCGTTGTCCGGGCAGATACGCAGTATTTT